These T cell receptor beta chains were read from a single sample in a study of T cell changes during pregnancy in multiple sclerosis. Measured with immunoSEQ multiplex PCR; TCRdb has only the in-frame clones, and not every one. The sample contains 25,000 to 40,000 clones, approximately 86% of which appear only once. The source was CD8+ T cells from peripheral blood mononuclear cells, collected before pregnancy. The receptors were gathered from a female donor with multiple sclerosis, enrolled in a pregnancy study. The CDR3 runs from the conserved cysteine through the conserved F or W. D genes are given only for firm matches. The size of a clone is reported for some rows only, either as once, few or many, or as a class for expanded clones.

. TRBJ2-7 13 TRBV4-2 few CASSQEATYEQYF TGTGCCAGCAGCCAAGAAGCCACCTACGAGCAGTACTTC
. TRBJ1-1 14 TRBV6-5 once CASSTRTTNTEAFF TGTGCCAGCAGCACCCGGACAACGAACACTGAAGCTTTCTTT
TRBD1 TRBJ2-7 15 TRBV6-1 . CASSEKGTGGYEQYF TGTGCCAGCAGCGAGAAAGGGACAGGGGGCTACGAGCAGTACTTC
. TRBJ2-3 15 TRBV7-9 . CASSRGREATDTQYF TGTGCCAGCAGCAGGGGGAGGGAAGCCACAGATACGCAGTATTTT
. TRBJ1-4 14 TRBV6-6 . CASSSVQANEKLFF TGTGCCAGCAGCTCTGTCCAGGCTAATGAAAAACTGTTTTTT
. TRBJ2-7 14 TRBV11-2 . CASSSFPRDYEQYF TGTGCCAGCAGCTCATTTCCAAGAGACTACGAGCAGTACTTC
TRBD2 TRBJ2-5 17 TRBV28 . CASSFRSASGNLETQYF TGTGCCAGCAGTTTTCGATCGGCTAGCGGGAACCTGGAGACCCAGTACTTC
TRBD2 TRBJ2-5 16 TRBV14 . CASSRKGLAGQETQYF TGTGCCAGCAGCCGGAAGGGACTAGCGGGACAAGAGACCCAGTACTTC
TRBD1 TRBJ2-2 17 TRBV4-1 . CASSQAGTGGIDGELFF TGCGCCAGCAGCCAAGCCGGGACAGGGGGTATCGACGGGGAGCTGTTTTTT
TRBD2 TRBJ2-7 14 TRBV2 . CASSRTSGAYEQYF TGTGCCAGCAGCAGGACTAGCGGGGCTTACGAGCAGTACTTC
TRBD1 TRBJ2-5 14 TRBV27 . CASSLTGQGETQYF TGTGCCAGCAGTTTGACGGGACAGGGAGAGACCCAGTACTTC
. TRBJ1-6 13 TRBV19 . CASSAGQSSPLHF TGTGCCAGTAGTGCCGGACAGTCTTCACCCCTCCACTTT
. TRBJ2-3 13 TRBV30 . CAWSLFGTDTQYF TGTGCCTGGAGTTTGTTCGGCACAGATACGCAGTATTTT
TRBD2 TRBJ2-7 14 TRBV27 . CASSLRGDTYEQYF TGTGCCAGCAGTTTGCGGGGGGATACCTACGAGCAGTACTTC
TRBD1 TRBJ1-1 13 TRBV2 . CASSGQGGTEAFF TGTGCCAGCAGTGGACAGGGGGGAACTGAAGCTTTCTTT
. TRBJ2-2 15 TRBV4-1 . CASSQDPRPAGELFF TGCGCCAGCAGCCAAGATCCTAGACCGGCCGGGGAGCTGTTTTTT
. TRBJ2-5 15 TRBV6-1 once CASTEGGVGGETQYF TGTGCCAGCACCGAGGGGGGCGTGGGGGGGGAGACCCAGTACTTC
. TRBJ1-1 13 TRBV11-2 . CASSLDRNTEAFF TGTGCCAGCAGCTTAGATCGGAACACTGAAGCTTTCTTT
. TRBJ2-7 14 TRBV13 . CASSLGGAKYEQYF TGTGCCAGCAGCTTAGGGGGGGCTAAATACGAGCAGTACTTC
. TRBJ1-5 14 TRBV7-9 . CASSLGRGNQPQHF TGTGCCAGCAGCTTAGGTCGGGGCAATCAGCCCCAGCATTTT
. TRBJ1-5 15 TRBV7-8 . CASSFMPGGNQPQHF TGTGCCAGCAGCTTTATGCCGGGAGGCAATCAGCCCCAGCATTTT
. TRBJ1-1 13 TRBV9 few CASSLGGRTEAFF TGTGCCAGCAGCCTCGGGGGGAGGACTGAAGCTTTCTTT
. TRBJ1-4 15 TRBV2 . CASSEDWAANEKLFF TGTGCCAGCAGTGAAGATTGGGCAGCTAATGAAAAACTGTTTTTT
. TRBJ2-7 14 TRBV11-2 . CASSLGRGSYEQYF TGTGCCAGCAGCTTAGGGAGGGGCTCCTACGAGCAGTACTTC
TRBD1 TRBJ2-7 13 TRBV27 . CASSLDRAYEQYF TGTGCCAGCAGTCTGGACAGGGCCTACGAGCAGTACTTC
TRBD2 TRBJ2-7 15 TRBV2 . CANSEGAGDTYEQYF TGTGCCAACAGTGAAGGGGCGGGAGATACTTACGAGCAGTACTTC
TRBD2 TRBJ2-5 15 TRBV6-5 . CASSALAGGPETQYF TGTGCCAGCAGTGCTCTAGCGGGAGGGCCGGAGACCCAGTACTTC
. TRBJ1-3 14 TRBV9 . CASSLTVSGNTIYF TGTGCCAGCAGCCTTACAGTCTCTGGAAACACCATATATTTT
TRBD2 TRBJ2-7 14 TRBV28 once CASSLIAGGREQYF TGTGCCAGCAGTTTAATAGCGGGAGGTCGGGAGCAGTACTTC
TRBD1 TRBJ1-3 16 TRBV18 . CASSPQGQGAGNTIYF TGTGCCAGCTCACCACAAGGACAGGGTGCTGGAAACACCATATATTTT
. TRBJ2-1 16 TRBV15 . CATSRDQVGRPNEQFF TGTGCCACCAGCAGAGATCAGGTCGGCAGGCCCAATGAGCAGTTCTTC
TRBD2 TRBJ2-5 16 TRBV2 once CASSDVGTSVSETQYF TGTGCCAGCAGTGATGTCGGAACTAGCGTCTCAGAGACCCAGTACTTC
TRBD1 TRBJ2-1 15 TRBV5-5 . CASSLEGALYNEQFF TGTGCCAGCAGCTTGGAGGGGGCCCTCTACAATGAGCAGTTCTTC
. TRBJ2-7 15 TRBV2 few CASNVIDELLYEQYF TGTGCCAGCAACGTCATTGATGAGCTCCTGTACGAGCAGTACTTC
. TRBJ2-2 16 TRBV4-2 . CASREGSGTNTGELFF TGTGCCAGCAGGGAGGGTAGTGGGACTAACACCGGGGAGCTGTTTTTT
TRBD1 TRBJ1-1 16 TRBV28 . CASRIGQGIGNTEAFF TGTGCCAGCAGGATAGGACAGGGGATAGGAAACACTGAAGCTTTCTTT
. TRBJ1-6 15 TRBV9 once CASSERVSYNSPLHF TGTGCCAGCAGCGAGAGGGTTTCCTATAATTCACCCCTCCACTTT
TRBD2 TRBJ2-7 13 TRBV7-9 . CASSTGGTYEQYF TGTGCCAGCAGCACGGGGGGAACCTACGAGCAGTACTTC
. TRBJ2-1 16 TRBV4-2 . CASSQTTNPGVNEQFF TGTGCCAGCAGCCAAACAACTAACCCCGGGGTCAATGAGCAGTTCTTC
TRBD1 TRBJ1-2 14 TRBV5-6 . CASSFGTGHYGYTF TGTGCCAGCAGCTTTGGGACAGGGCACTATGGCTACACCTTC
. TRBJ2-2 14 TRBV27 once CASSSYSNTGELFF TGTGCCAGCAGTTCGTATTCGAACACCGGGGAGCTGTTTTTT
. TRBJ2-2 14 TRBV6-5 . CASSPTELIGELFF TGTGCCAGCAGCCCGACAGAGCTCATCGGGGAGCTGTTTTTT
TRBD1 TRBJ2-5 14 TRBV29-1 . CSVGRRQGWQTQYF TGCAGCGTTGGACGCCGACAGGGTTGGCAGACCCAGTACTTC
. TRBJ1-5 14 TRBV27 . CASSLGRGNQPQHF TGTGCCAGCAGTTTAGGGCGGGGAAATCAGCCCCAGCATTTT
. TRBJ1-5 20 TRBV27 . CASSLVRGRSGPGSNQPQHF TGTGCCAGCAGTTTAGTCAGGGGCCGCAGTGGGCCGGGGAGCAATCAGCCCCAGCATTTT
. TRBJ2-5 14 TRBV29-1 . CSVDIGGDQETQYF TGCAGCGTTGATATCGGCGGGGACCAAGAGACCCAGTACTTC
. TRBJ2-3 15 TRBV5-4 . CASSLAWGGTDTQYF TGTGCCAGCAGCTTGGCCTGGGGGGGCACAGATACGCAGTATTTT
. TRBJ2-1 13 TRBV2 . CASSETAKNEQFF TGTGCCAGCAGTGAAACAGCAAAGAATGAGCAGTTCTTC
. TRBJ1-2 17 TRBV13 . CASSLVQGPLTNYGYTF TGTGCCAGCAGCTTAGTGCAGGGGCCGCTTACTAACTATGGCTACACCTTC
. TRBJ1-1 13 TRBV6-5 . CASRSDWDTEAFF TGTGCCAGCAGGTCCGACTGGGACACTGAAGCTTTCTTT